The 31 T cell receptor beta chains below come from one sample, sequenced in a study of cytomegalovirus exposure and HLA in healthy donors. The PCR contained 60 Vbeta and 13 Jbeta primers. Clones were sequenced by immunoSEQ multiplex PCR, and TCRdb holds only the in-frame ones, with some missing. The data hold around 80,000 clones, with 70% to 80% observed a single time. Input material: PBMCs. The source of these receptors is a man in his forties or fifties in good health and CMV-seropositive.

The chain has TRBV5-1 and TRBJ2-7; 15 nucleotides line up with TRBD2. CDR1 and CDR2 from the germline V gene are SGHRS and YFSETQ. J gave up 3 bases and V 2 bases, and 12 bases lay outside the gene matches. The CDR3 sequence is 19 residues long. For the CDR3, the DNA is TGCGCCAGCAGCTTTGCTTCCGGGACTAGCGGGGGGCCTGGCTACGAGCAGTACTTC. It specifies CASSFASGTSGGPGYEQYF.

This clone has just a few counts. V gene TRBV4-2 combines with J gene TRBJ1-3; possibly TRBD1 for D (6 bases). V shed 3 bases and J shed 2 bases, with 14 bases lying between them. This CDR3 contains 16 residues. Germline V CDR1 and CDR2: LGHNA, YNFKEQ. The CDR3 is CASSHPGGGTGNTIYF. The CDR3 coding sequence is TGTGCCAGCAGCCATCCCGGGGGGGGCACTGGAAACACCATATATTTT.

The chain links TRBV4-1 to TRBJ2-5, with 9 bases identical to TRBD2. The CDR3 runs 15 residues. J lost 4 bases, V lost 1 base, and 4 bases had no gene match. Germline values: CDR1 MGHRA, CDR2 YSYEKL. The CDR3 sequence is CASSQVVAGAETQYF. CDR3 nucleotide sequence: TGCGCCAGCAGCCAAGTCGTAGCGGGAGCAGAGACCCAGTACTTC.

The chain has TRBV11-2 and TRBJ1-1, with no clear D. The CDR3 is 12 residues long. The germline gives CDR1 SGHAT, CDR2 FQNNGV. V dropped 2 bases and J dropped 9 bases, with 10 bases sitting between them. The CDR3 DNA sequence: TGTGCCAGCAGCTTATCACGGGTTAAAGCTTTCTTT. Translation gives CASSLSRVKAFF.

The chain employs TRBV28 and TRBJ1-2; possible D gene TRBD1, 5 bases. This CDR3 has 12 residues. Germline CDR1 reads MDHEN; CDR2 reads SYDVKM. V was clipped by 11 bases and J by 0 bases, with 10 bases between them. CDR3 nucleotides: TGTGCCGGAGGGGCGTCTAACTATGGCTACACCTTC. The encoded protein is CAGGASNYGYTF.

The chain combines TRBV9 with TRBJ2-7; TRBD1 is a possible D gene (5 bases). The CDR3 length is 13 residues. Germline CDR1 and CDR2: SGDLS and YYNGEE. The V end lost 3 bases, the J end lost 7 bases, and 14 bases lay between the germline ends. Here the CDR3 DNA reads TGTGCCAGCAGCGGTCGTCAGGGTGGGGAGCAGTACTTC. Translation gives CASSGRQGGEQYF. Supplemented by reference TRBV9 and TRBJ2-7, the full variable domain reads DSGVTQTPKHLITATGQRVTLRCSPRSGDLSVYWYQQSLDQGLQFLIQYYNGEERAKGNILERFSAQQFPDLHSELNLSSLELGDSALYFCASSGRQGGEQYFGPGTRLTVT.

The V and J genes are TRBV7-2 and TRBJ2-3, with 9 bases lining up with TRBD1. The ends lost 6 bases at V and 4 bases at J; junction bases unmatched: 8. CDR1 and CDR2 (germline): SGHTA, FQGNSA. CDR3 length equals 15 residues. For the CDR3, the DNA is TGTGCCAGCAGTATAGAGGGACAGGGATCAGATACGCAGTATTTT. Its translation: CASSIEGQGSDTQYF.

DNA of the CDR3: TGTGCCAGCAGGGAAAGGGGAAATTACAATGAGCAGTTCTTC. Translation gives CASRERGNYNEQFF. The V call is TRBV2, the J call TRBJ2-1; maybe TRBD1 (5 bases). Between the trimmed V and J ends, which lost 6 bases and 4 bases, there was a span of 13 bases. The V gene's germline CDR1 is SNHLY and CDR2 FYNNEI. The CDR3 has 14 residues.

The CDR3 here is CASSRTSGGGDTQYF. For the CDR3, the DNA is TGTGCCAGCAGCCGGACTAGCGGGGGTGGAGATACGCAGTATTTT. The rearrangement uses TRBV7-2 and TRBJ2-3; 13 bases match TRBD2. With V trimmed by 5 bases and J by 5 bases, 4 bases remained unmatched. The length of the CDR3 is 15 residues. The germline V gene encodes CDR1 SGHTA and CDR2 FQGNSA.

This chain links TRBV14 with TRBJ2-1; 11 positions match TRBD2. CDR1 SGHDN and CDR2 FVKESK come from the germline V gene. There are 16 residues in the CDR3. V was pared by 4 bases and J by 3 bases, with 5 bases of the junction left unmatched. CDR3 protein: CASSPIGTSGYNEQFF. In DNA form, the CDR3 reads TGTGCCAGCAGCCCCATCGGGACTAGCGGCTACAATGAGCAGTTCTTC.

This clone was observed a few times. CDR3: CASSLTGFYGYTF. As DNA, the CDR3 is TGTGCCAGCAGCTTAACCGGGTTCTATGGCTACACCTTC. The chain carries TRBV7-2 and TRBJ1-2; D is unclear. The CDR3 runs 13 residues. The germline CDR1 and CDR2 sequences are SGHTA and FQGNSA. Trimming cost V 2 bases and J 4 bases, with 8 bases left between them.

The chain combines TRBV7-2 with TRBJ2-3; 14 positions match TRBD2. This CDR3 has 19 residues. Trimming cost V 6 bases and J 0 bases; bases outside gene matches: 11. Germline-derived CDR1 and CDR2 are SGHTA and FQGNSA. The CDR3 DNA reads as TGTGCCAGCAGTCTTTCGCCGGGACTAGCGGGGGATAGCACAGATACGCAGTATTTT. The encoded protein is CASSLSPGLAGDSTDTQYF.

This clone occurred a few times. J is TRBJ2-1 and V is TRBV28, with D uncertain. The V gene lost 3 bases and the J gene lost 8 bases, with 5 bases spanning the gap. Germline V gives CDR1 MDHEN, CDR2 SYDVKM. There are 11 residues in the CDR3. Here the CDR3 reads CASSFRDEQFF. For the CDR3, the DNA is TGTGCCAGCAGTTTCCGTGATGAGCAGTTCTTC.

This clone was observed many times. This chain uses TRBV7-9 with TRBJ2-3; 9 positions match TRBD1. The trim removed 1 base at V and 2 bases at J, leaving 4 bases unmatched. This CDR3 is built from 16 residues. From germline, CDR1 is SEHNR and CDR2 FQNEAQ (reference sequence). CDR3 sequence: CASSLGGTGYTDTQYF. CDR3 DNA: TGTGCCAGCAGCTTAGGGGGGACAGGGTACACAGATACGCAGTATTTT.

CDR3 in DNA: TGTGCCAGCAGTCTATGGATCGGGACAGGGGGATACTATGGCTACACCTTC. Its protein product is CASSLWIGTGGYYGYTF. This chain uses TRBV27 with TRBJ1-2; 11 bases line up with TRBD1. Trimming removed 5 bases from V and 3 bases from J; junction bases left unmatched: 11. The germline CDR1 and CDR2 sequences are MNHEY and SMNVEV (reference sequence). The CDR3 has 17 amino acids.

V and J are TRBV28 and TRBJ2-7; D unresolved. The CDR3 contains 12 residues. Germline CDR1 reads MDHEN; CDR2 reads SYDVKM. Trimming shortened V by 2 bases and J by 2 bases, and 4 bases separated the two germline ends. CDR3 sequence (DNA): TGTGCCAGCAGTTTAAATACCTACGAGCAGTACTTC. It codes for CASSLNTYEQYF. Filled out from reference TRBV28 and TRBJ2-7, the complete variable domain reads DVKVTQSSRYLVKRTGEKVFLECVQDMDHENMFWYRQDPGLGLRLIYFSYDVKMKEKGDIPEGYSVSREKKERFSLILESASTNQTSMYLCASSLNTYEQYFGPGTRLTVT.

J is TRBJ2-7 and V is TRBV5-4; D is possibly TRBD2 (6 bases). This CDR3 is built from 14 residues. Between the trimmed V and J ends, which lost 3 bases and 2 bases, there was a span of 12 bases. Germline CDR1 reads SGHNT; CDR2 reads YYREEE (reference sequence). CDR3 region: CASSWGVGAYEQYF. DNA of the CDR3: TGTGCCAGCAGCTGGGGGGTAGGGGCCTACGAGCAGTACTTC. The full variable domain, in which reference TRBV5-4 and TRBJ2-7 provide the parts outside the CDR3, is ETGVTQSPTHLIKTRGQQVTLRCSSQSGHNTVSWYQQALGQGPQFIFQYYREEENGRGNFPPRFSGLQFPNYSSELNVNALELDDSALYLCASSWGVGAYEQYFGPGTRLTVT.

In its sample, this clone was seen once. The chain uses TRBV28 and TRBJ2-5; possibly TRBD1 for D (6 bases). The V and J ends lost 6 bases and 2 bases respectively, with 13 bases between them. The length of the CDR3 is 14 residues. Germline V gene data show CDR1 as MDHEN and CDR2 as SYDVKM. DNA of the CDR3: TGTGCCAGCAGGGGGGCAGGCCCTCAAGAGACCCAGTACTTC. Encoded protein: CASRGAGPQETQYF.

This chain connects TRBV30 to TRBJ1-1; D gene unclear. The CDR3 extends over 14 amino acids. Germline V gene sequence: CDR1 GTSNPN, CDR2 SVGIG (reference sequence). V was cut by 4 bases and J by 1 base, with 13 bases left in between. CDR3 protein: CAWKVFRANTEAFF. CDR3 bases: TGTGCCTGGAAAGTTTTTCGAGCGAACACTGAAGCTTTCTTT.

V is TRBV5-1 and J is TRBJ2-6; D gene unclear. The CDR3 totals 15 residues. V gave up 2 bases and J gave up 0 bases, with 6 bases separating them. Germline CDR1 SGHRS, CDR2 YFSETQ. The CDR3 region has the DNA TGCGCCAGCAGCTTAACAAACTCTGGGGCCAACGTCCTGACTTTC. It translates to CASSLTNSGANVLTF.

The chain joins TRBV5-1 to TRBJ2-2; TRBD2 aligns across 7 bases. The CDR3 spans 16 residues. Unmatched junction bases numbered 15, after V lost 6 bases and J lost 7 bases. CDR1 is SGHRS and CDR2 is YFSETQ in the germline V gene. This CDR3 is CASTRQGGRINGELFF. The CDR3 bases are TGCGCCAGCACCCGGCAGGGCGGGAGAATTAACGGGGAGCTGTTTTTT.

The CDR3 reads CASSSFPRTSGGPTDTQYF. The CDR3 DNA reads TGTGCCAGCAGCTCCTTTCCACGTACTAGCGGGGGACCCACAGATACGCAGTATTTT. V gene TRBV11-2 combines with J gene TRBJ2-3, with 11 bases identical to TRBD2. Per germline, CDR1 SGHAT and CDR2 FQNNGV. CDR3 length: 19 amino acids. With 4 bases clipped from V and 2 bases from J, the junction kept 14 bases outside the gene matches.

In its sample, this clone was seen a few times. The chain carries TRBV28 and TRBJ2-2; 9 bases line up with TRBD1. Germline trimming cut 6 bases from V and 6 bases from J; bases unmatched to any gene: 11. The CDR3 extends over 16 amino acids. The germline V gene has CDR1 MDHEN and CDR2 SYDVKM. The CDR3 DNA reads TGTGCCAGCAGGAAAGCGGGACAGGGAAAGGCCGGGGAGCTGTTTTTT. As protein: CASRKAGQGKAGELFF.

The genes are TRBV4-3 and TRBJ2-2; D might be TRBD1 (5 bases). Per the germline V gene, CDR1 is LGHNA and CDR2 is YSLEER. The CDR3 has 15 residues. V lost 0 bases and J 7 bases, leaving 12 bases between the germline ends. The CDR3 protein is CASSQEGRTIGELFF. CDR3 DNA sequence: TGCGCCAGCAGCCAAGAGGGCCGGACAATCGGGGAGCTGTTTTTT.

The table lists this clone with a count of one. The chain combines TRBV6-1 with TRBJ2-7; D is uncertain. V was trimmed by 6 bases and J by 6 bases, leaving 18 bases between them. CDR3 length: 14 amino acids. Germline assignment: CDR1 MNHNS and CDR2 SASEGT. CDR3 bases: TGTGCCAGCAGCGTGGAAGCAGGTCAGAGCGAGCAGTACTTC. Its translation is CASSVEAGQSEQYF.

V is TRBV6-5 and J is TRBJ1-1, with TRBD1 as a possible D gene (6 bases). The germline CDR1 and CDR2 sequences are MNHEY and SVGAGI. The CDR3 has 13 residues. V was pared by 5 bases and J by 5 bases, with 12 bases between. The chain's CDR3 is CASSRDRSTEAFF. CDR3 sequence (DNA): TGTGCCAGCAGTCGCGACAGGTCGACTGAAGCTTTCTTT.

This clone appeared a few times. The chain employs TRBV28 and TRBJ2-7; no reliable D call. CDR3 length: 13 amino acids. V lost 2 bases and J 0 bases, leaving 5 bases between the germline ends. The V gene's germline CDR1 is MDHEN and CDR2 SYDVKM. The CDR3 sequence is CASSLPSSYEQYF. The CDR3 DNA sequence: TGTGCCAGCAGTTTACCCAGCTCCTACGAGCAGTACTTC.

This clone was seen a few times. This same CDR3 is encoded by further DNA sequences in the sample. The CDR3 loop reads CASSSTGNYGYTF. The CDR3 bases are TGTGCCAGCAGCTCGACAGGAAACTATGGCTACACCTTC. The chain uses TRBV11-2 and TRBJ1-2; D is possibly TRBD1 (6 bases). This CDR3 region has 13 residues. Per germline, CDR1 SGHAT and CDR2 FQNNGV. V was pared by 4 bases and J by 2 bases, with 8 bases between.

This clone was seen only a few times. This sequence joins TRBV20-1 and TRBJ2-1; TRBD1 aligns across 7 bases. Trimming cost V 6 bases and J 9 bases; bases outside gene matches: 5. CDR3 length: 11 amino acids. Germline lookup yields CDR1 DFQATT and CDR2 SNEGSKA (reference sequence). CDR3 DNA: TGCAGTGCCCAACAGGGGCCTGAGCAGTTCTTC. It specifies CSAQQGPEQFF.

V gene TRBV10-3 combines with J gene TRBJ1-1; 10 bases fit TRBD1. J lost 4 bases, V lost 4 bases, and 6 bases had no gene match. The CDR3 has 15 amino acids. Germline V gene lookup returns CDR1 ENHRY and CDR2 SYGVKD. The CDR3 region is CAISARQGATTEAFF. CDR3 nucleotides: TGTGCCATCAGTGCTAGACAGGGGGCGACCACTGAAGCTTTCTTT.

V gene TRBV28 combines with J gene TRBJ1-3; tentatively, D is TRBD1 (5 bases). Germline CDR1 reads MDHEN; CDR2 reads SYDVKM. The CDR3 extends over 14 amino acids. Deletions cut 3 bases from V and 0 bases from J, with 6 bases between. The CDR3 reads CASSLGGSGNTIYF. CDR3 coding DNA: TGTGCCAGCAGTTTGGGGGGCTCTGGAAACACCATATATTTT.